One and the same sample provided the 14 T cell receptor beta chains below, sequenced in a study of CD8+CD57+ T cells in acquired aplastic anemia. TCR beta VDJ and CDR3 were profiled, and genomic DNA was the template. TCRdb reprocessed the reads via MiXCR and lists one record per CDR3 protein. Of hundreds of thousands of distinct CDR3 sequences in the sample, approximately 70% were seen once. Material for sequencing was sorted CD4+, CD8+, or CD8+CD57+ T cells (not recorded which) from PBMCs. Receptor source: a human donor in good health, serving as a control.

About this clonotype itself: This CDR3 is missing its conserved last phenylalanine or tryptophan, likely due to a read error. The DNA is omitted, as the CDR3 cannot be located on it reliably, and the CDR3 follows TCRdb's listing. This chain connects TRBV7-8 to TRBJ1-2. The CDR3 numbers 13 amino acids, ends counted. The germline gives CDR1 SGHVS, CDR2 FQNEAQ. The CDR3 is CASSLSIRDNSPL.

This clonotype was seen just once. Just one base apart from a much larger clone, this may be a read error. V gene TRBV19 combines with J gene TRBJ1-2; perhaps TRBD1 as D (5 bases). Germline CDR1 and CDR2: LNHDA and SQIVND (reference sequence). The CDR3 has 14 residues. This chain's CDR3 is CASNIGEASYGYTF. CDR3 in DNA: TGTGCCAGTAATATAGGGGAAGCCAGCTATGGCTACACCTTC.

This clonotype was counted many times. The chain uses TRBV12-5 and TRBJ2-7; D is ambiguous. The CDR3 consists of 14 residues. Trimming pared 0 bases from V and 3 bases from J, leaving 9 bases between. Germline V gives CDR1 LGHNT, CDR2 FRNRAP. CDR3 amino acids: CASGLVPEGYEQYF. CDR3 coding DNA: TGTGCTAGTGGTTTGGTACCGGAAGGCTACGAGCAGTACTTC.

This clonotype was seen ten or more times. The chain has TRBV12-3 or TRBV12-4 and TRBJ2-3; D remains unclear. This CDR3 spans 16 amino acids. V was trimmed by 2 bases and J by 0 bases, leaving 12 bases between them. CDR3 bases: TGTGCCAGCAGTTTAACCAGTGCCCCTAGCACAGATACGCAGTATTTT. It is translated as CASSLTSAPSTDTQYF.

This clonotype has only a few counts. The V call is TRBV2, the J call TRBJ2-1; 10 bases fit TRBD1. TRBJ2-7 matches the DNA end more closely, so the J call is doubtful. Germline V gives CDR1 SNHLY, CDR2 FYNNEI. The CDR3 has 14 residues. CDR3: CASSRDRGAYEQYF. DNA of the CDR3: TGTGCCAGCAGTCGGGACAGGGGAGCCTACGAGCAGTACTTC.

The gene calls are TRBV7-2 and TRBJ1-2; D is ambiguous. Germline V gene sequence: CDR1 SGHTA, CDR2 FQGNSA. This CDR3 spans 13 amino acids. V lost 4 bases to trimming and J lost 2 bases, with 8 bases between them. The CDR3 nucleotides are TGTGCCAGCAGCTCCCGAATGAACTATGGCTACACCTTC. Amino acids: CASSSRMNYGYTF.

This clonotype was counted at least ten times. The chain carries TRBV20-1 and TRBJ2-7; D is perhaps TRBD1 (7 bases). V shed 1 base and J shed 1 base, with 14 bases lying between them. The CDR3 is 15 residues long. CDR1 is DFQATT and CDR2 is SNEGSKA in the germline V gene (reference sequence). The CDR3 is CSARVGQGGSYEQYF. CDR3 nucleotides: TGCAGTGCTAGAGTAGGGCAGGGGGGTTCCTACGAGCAGTACTTC.

This rearrangement joins TRBV9 to TRBJ1-6, with 10 bases aligning to TRBD1. In germline, CDR1 is SGDLS, CDR2 YYNGEE. This CDR3 has 15 residues. V lost 2 bases and J lost 8; bases outside the gene matches: 4. In DNA form, the CDR3 reads TGTGCCAGCAGCGTCGGGACAGGGGAATATTCACCCCTCCACTTT. Encoded protein: CASSVGTGEYSPLHF.

The sample holds one count of this clonotype. The chain recombines TRBV20-1 with TRBJ1-4; D call uncertain. This CDR3 is built from 13 residues. The V end was cut by 1 base, the J end by 4 bases, with 7 bases between. The germline V gene has CDR1 DFQATT and CDR2 SNEGSKA (reference sequence). The CDR3 reads CSARVGFNEKLFF. CDR3 coding DNA: TGCAGTGCTAGAGTGGGATTTAATGAAAAACTGTTTTTT.

This clonotype was detected ten times or more. The J gene is TRBJ2-7, the V gene TRBV6-5; 8 bases agree with TRBD2. V was clipped by 0 bases and J by 2 bases; unmatched bases: 6. Germline-derived CDR1 and CDR2 are MNHEY and SVGAGI. This CDR3 is built from 16 residues. CDR3 residues: CASSYSKLADPYEQYF. The DNA for the CDR3 is TGTGCCAGCAGTTACTCGAAACTAGCGGACCCCTACGAGCAGTACTTC.

Of note for this clonotype: A clone one base away is much larger, so this may be a read error. The chain joins TRBV7-2 to TRBJ1-1, with TRBD1 identical over 7 bases. Germline lookup yields CDR1 SGHTA and CDR2 FQGNSA. The CDR3 spans 16 residues. V shed 4 bases and J 5 bases; nucleotides not matched to a gene: 13. This CDR3 reads CASSSRPQGGWTEAFF. CDR3 nucleotide sequence: TGTGCCAGCAGCTCCAGGCCCCAGGGGGGCTGGACTGAAGCTTTCTTT.

On this clonotype itself: The junction shows a germline mismatch at one end, possibly a read error. The rearrangement links TRBV7-2 to TRBJ1-1, with D perhaps TRBD1 (5 bases). The CDR3 sequence is 15 residues long. Germline V gene lookup returns CDR1 SGHTA and CDR2 FQGNSA. In DNA form, the CDR3 reads TGTGCCAGCAGCCAAATAGGGGCTGGGAATACTGAAGTTTTCTTT. Its protein product is CASSQIGAGNTEVFF.

The chain employs TRBV9 and TRBJ1-4; 9 nucleotides line up with TRBD1. V lost 0 bases and J lost 10; bases outside the gene matches: 10. CDR1 is SGDLS and CDR2 is YYNGEE in the germline V gene. This CDR3 comprises 16 residues. The DNA of the CDR3 is TGTGCCAGCAGCGTAGGGGTGGGACAGGGAGGCGGAAAACTGTTTTTT. Translation: CASSVGVGQGGGKLFF.

The chain employs TRBV6-5 and TRBJ1-2; D unclear. Trimming took off 0 bases at V and 12 bases at J, with 14 bases between the two ends. The CDR3 totals 13 residues. Looked up from germline, CDR1 is MNHEY and CDR2 is SVGAGI. CDR3 sequence: CASSYSWSSGNTF. The CDR3 DNA follows: TGTGCCAGCAGTTACTCGTGGAGCTCTGGAAACACCTTC.